The clone carrying this TCR beta chain came up a few times. The antigen remains unidentified. Vbeta (60) and Jbeta (13) primers were used in the PCR. Profiling relied on immunoSEQ multiplex PCR, and the TCRdb table lists in-frame clones only, not all of them. The table lists approximately 120,000 clones, approximately 17% of them singletons, with approximately 2.9% in the top ten. J was trimmed by 2 bases and V by 6 bases; bases with no gene match: 5. There are 14 residues in the CDR3. Germline V gives CDR1 MGHDK, CDR2 SYGVNS. The data were obtained in a study of cytomegalovirus exposure and HLA in healthy donors. Study-level points and caveats: Cytomegalovirus association was listed for 164 TCR beta chains. Relative to equally common others, HLA-associated TCR beta chains showed greater clonal expansion in a later analysis.

The chain links TRBV25-1 to TRBJ2-3, with 7 bases aligning to TRBD2. The receptor comes from a female donor in good health and CMV-seropositive. Sequencing was done on a sample of PBMCs. The DNA for the CDR3 is TGTGCCAGCAGGGGGGGGGTGGTCACAGATACGCAGTATTTT. Its protein is CASRGGVVTDTQYF.